This T cell receptor (beta chain) was captured by sequencing in a study of shared T cell receptors in the human thymus. Sequenced by immunoSEQ multiplex PCR; TCRdb stores in-frame clones only, minus some. There are tens of thousands of clones in the sample; roughly 96% occur only once, and around 0.033% lies in the top ten. Germline V gene sequence: CDR1 SQVTM, CDR2 ANQGSEA. The CDR3 spans 11 residues. After removal of 6 bases from V and 7 bases from J, the junction contained 5 bases not matched to a gene. This clone was recorded a few times. The clonotype comes from a human donor. Sequences were obtained from thymocytes. This chain links TRBV29-1 with TRBJ1-1; TRBD1 agrees at 7 bases. The DNA for the CDR3 is TGCAGCGTGGGGGACAGCGGTGAAGCTTTCTTT. Translated, it gives CSVGDSGEAFF.